These 18 T cell receptor beta chains were all obtained from the same sample, sequenced in a study of PD-L1 blockade in urothelial cancer. Described time point: peripheral blood 6 weeks after treatment start. Using immunoSEQ multiplex PCR, the repertoire was profiled, and TCRdb retains in-frame clones only, with some absent. The table records just over 35,000 clones, approximately 80% of them present only once. Sequencing used PBMCs, obtained around atezolizumab (anti-PD-L1) treatment. The source of these receptors is a man aged 35 to 55 with urothelial cancer.

The chain links TRBV7-9 to TRBJ2-7; D unclear. V shed 6 bases and J shed 5 bases, with 14 bases lying between them. Germline values: CDR1 SEHNR, CDR2 FQNEAQ (reference sequence). The CDR3 consists of 13 residues. The CDR3 sequence is CASRFNQVNEQYF. CDR3 bases: TGTGCCAGCAGATTCAACCAGGTTAACGAGCAGTACTTC.

The chain links TRBV6-1 to TRBJ1-2; D is possibly TRBD1 (5 bases). CDR1 MNHNS and CDR2 SASEGT come from the germline V gene. This CDR3 has 11 amino acids. Trimming left V 6 bases short and J 5 bases short, with 7 bases between. The CDR3 sequence: CASSQGYGYTF. CDR3 sequence (DNA): TGTGCCAGCAGCCAGGGATATGGCTACACCTTC.

About this clone: At one boundary the junction diverges from the germline segment, which might be a read error. Other DNA sequences in this sample translate to the same CDR3. The J gene is TRBJ1-1, the V gene TRBV4-1; 8 bases line up with TRBD1. CDR1 and CDR2 (germline): MGHRA, YSYEKL. The CDR3 is 15 residues long. The CDR3 is CASSHGQGLNTEAFF. The CDR3 coding sequence is TGCGCCAGCAGCCATGGACAGGGACTGAACACTGAGGCTTTCTTT.

The rearrangement uses TRBV27 and TRBJ1-2; D is unclear. Between the trimmed V and J ends, which lost 0 bases and 7 bases, there was a span of 6 bases. This CDR3 contains 12 residues. Germline V gene lookup returns CDR1 MNHEY and CDR2 SMNVEV (reference sequence). The DNA for the CDR3 is TGTGCCAGCAGTTTATCGGGAGTTGGCTACACCTTC. It yields the protein CASSLSGVGYTF.

The rearrangement uses TRBV7-8 and TRBJ2-1, with 8 bases matching TRBD2. CDR3 length: 16 residues. After removal of 4 bases from V and 4 bases from J, the junction contained 9 bases not matched to a gene. Germline V gives CDR1 SGHVS, CDR2 FQNEAQ. The CDR3 here is CASSWAPGGLYNEQFF. The CDR3, as DNA: TGTGCCAGCAGCTGGGCGCCGGGAGGGCTTTACAATGAGCAGTTCTTC. The entire variable domain, with the rest obtained from reference TRBV7-8 and TRBJ2-1, is as follows: GAGVSQSPRYKVAKRGQDVALRCDPISGHVSLFWYQQALGQGPEFLTYFQNEAQLDKSGLPSDRFFAERPEGSVSTLKIQRTQQEDSAVYLCASSWAPGGLYNEQFFGPGTRLTVL.

The CDR3, as DNA: TGTGCCAGCAACTGGAGCCCGAACACCGGGGAGCTGTTTTTT. Translated, it gives CASNWSPNTGELFF. The rearrangement uses TRBV9 and TRBJ2-2; no firm D call. Germline CDR1 reads SGDLS; CDR2 reads YYNGEE. The CDR3 consists of 14 residues. Trimming left V 6 bases short and J 0 bases short, with 9 bases between.

The chain employs TRBV6-5 and TRBJ1-2; a weak D match, TRBD1 (6 bases). This CDR3 has 15 amino acids. The germline V gene has CDR1 MNHEY and CDR2 SVGAGI. Trimming took off 0 bases at V and 8 bases at J, with 16 bases between the two ends. The chain's CDR3 is CASSYSEVGGDGYTF. The CDR3 DNA reads TGTGCCAGCAGTTACTCGGAGGTAGGGGGGGACGGCTACACCTTC.

The genes are TRBV7-2 and TRBJ2-1, with TRBD2 matching over 9 bases. V was pared by 0 bases and J by 9 bases, with 6 bases of the junction left unmatched. The CDR3 extends over 15 amino acids. The germline gives CDR1 SGHTA, CDR2 FQGNSA. CDR3 sequence: CASSLAAAGGTEQFF. The CDR3 nucleotides are TGTGCCAGCAGCTTAGCGGCTGCGGGGGGGACTGAGCAGTTCTTC. Supplemented by reference TRBV7-2 and TRBJ2-1, the full variable domain reads GAGVSQSPSNKVTEKGKDVELRCDPISGHTALYWYRQSLGQGLEFLIYFQGNSAPDKSGLPSDRFSAERTGGSVSTLTIQRTQQEDSAVYLCASSLAAAGGTEQFFGPGTRLTVL.

This CDR3 reads CASTSTGGSLGGYTF. CDR3 bases: TGTGCCAGCACCTCGACAGGGGGGAGTCTCGGCGGCTACACCTTC. The gene calls are TRBV27 and TRBJ1-2, with TRBD1 matching over 9 bases. The CDR3 is 15 amino acids. J lost 8 bases, V lost 7 bases, and 14 bases had no gene match. In germline, CDR1 is MNHEY, CDR2 SMNVEV (reference sequence).

This chain links TRBV27 with TRBJ2-5; the D gene is possibly TRBD2 (6 bases). Trimming removed 2 bases at V and 2 bases at J, with 9 bases between. The CDR3 totals 14 residues. The germline V gene has CDR1 MNHEY and CDR2 SMNVEV (reference sequence). In nucleotides, the CDR3 is TGTGCCAGCAGTTTAGGTGGGGGGCAAGAGACCCAGTACTTC. Amino acids: CASSLGGGQETQYF.

J is TRBJ2-2 and V is TRBV6-6; 8 bases line up with TRBD2. With V trimmed by 6 bases and J by 1 base, 7 bases remained unmatched. The V gene's germline CDR1 is MNHNY and CDR2 SVGAGI (reference sequence). CDR3 size: 16 residues. The CDR3 spells CASRPPGLENTGELFF. Here the CDR3 DNA reads TGTGCCAGCAGGCCCCCGGGACTAGAGAACACCGGGGAGCTGTTTTTT.

The chain joins TRBV9 to TRBJ1-2, with D possibly matching TRBD1 (5 bases). The V gene lost 3 bases and the J gene lost 5 bases, with 8 bases spanning the gap. The CDR3 spans 12 residues. Germline CDR1 and CDR2: SGDLS and YYNGEE. The CDR3 bases are TGTGCCAGCAGCGCGGGGGGGTATGGCTACACCTTC. This gives the protein CASSAGGYGYTF. Full variable domain (remainder filled in from reference TRBV9 and TRBJ1-2): DSGVTQTPKHLITATGQRVTLRCSPRSGDLSVYWYQQSLDQGLQFLIQYYNGEERAKGNILERFSAQQFPDLHSELNLSSLELGDSALYFCASSAGGYGYTFGSGTRLTVV.

The J gene is TRBJ2-7, the V gene TRBV4-1; a possible D gene is TRBD1 (5 bases). Between the trimmed V and J ends, which lost 1 base and 6 bases, there was a span of 13 bases. The CDR3 runs 14 residues. Germline CDR1 MGHRA, CDR2 YSYEKL. CDR3 coding DNA: TGCGCCAGCAGCCAAGGCAGGGTGGGGTTCGAGCAGTACTTC. Translating gives CASSQGRVGFEQYF.

The J gene is TRBJ2-6, the V gene TRBV9; 8 nucleotides match TRBD1. The germline CDR1 and CDR2 sequences are SGDLS and YYNGEE. CDR3 length: 17 amino acids. With 7 bases clipped from V and 1 base from J, the junction kept 10 bases outside the gene matches. The CDR3 nucleotides read TGTGCCAGCGGAAGGACAGGGTTTCCTTCTGGGGCCAACGTCCTGACTTTC. Its protein product is CASGRTGFPSGANVLTF. Full variable domain (remainder filled in from reference TRBV9 and TRBJ2-6): DSGVTQTPKHLITATGQRVTLRCSPRSGDLSVYWYQQSLDQGLQFLIQYYNGEERAKGNILERFSAQQFPDLHSELNLSSLELGDSALYFCASGRTGFPSGANVLTFGAGSRLTVL.

This sequence joins TRBV2 and TRBJ2-7; D is perhaps TRBD1 (6 bases). Looked up from germline, CDR1 is SNHLY and CDR2 is FYNNEI. The length of the CDR3 is 15 residues. Trimming took off 7 bases at V and 5 bases at J, with 21 bases between the two ends. The CDR3 is CASTHEGPRGNEQYF. CDR3 nucleotides: TGTGCCAGCACCCACGAGGGGCCGAGGGGGAACGAGCAGTACTTC.

This clone was counted between two and nine times. The chain links TRBV11-2 to TRBJ2-7; TRBD1 aligns across 8 bases. Per the germline V gene, CDR1 is SGHAT and CDR2 is FQNNGV. This CDR3 comprises 19 residues. The J segment lost 5 bases and the V segment lost 5 bases, leaving 23 bases of the junction unmatched. CDR3 sequence reads: CASSPWVPRGRPQGDEQYF. DNA of the CDR3: TGTGCCAGCAGCCCATGGGTCCCCAGGGGGCGCCCCCAAGGGGACGAGCAGTACTTC.

V is TRBV9 and J is TRBJ2-3; 10 bases map to TRBD2. The CDR3 sequence is 15 residues long. The trim removed 1 base at V and 3 bases at J, leaving 2 bases unmatched. Germline V gene sequence: CDR1 SGDLS, CDR2 YYNGEE. DNA of the CDR3: TGTGCCAGCAGCGTAATGGGACTAGCGACAGATACGCAGTATTTT. Encoded protein: CASSVMGLATDTQYF. Looking up the rest from reference TRBV9 and TRBJ2-3 gives the full variable domain: DSGVTQTPKHLITATGQRVTLRCSPRSGDLSVYWYQQSLDQGLQFLIQYYNGEERAKGNILERFSAQQFPDLHSELNLSSLELGDSALYFCASSVMGLATDTQYFGPGTRLTVL.

The V and J genes are TRBV23-1 and TRBJ1-2; no definite D call. TRBV23-1 is placed among ORFs of uncertain function. CDR3 length equals 13 residues. V lost 2 bases and J 5 bases, leaving 9 bases between the germline ends. The CDR3 here is CASSQPRTYGYTF. DNA for the CDR3: TGCGCCAGCAGTCAACCTAGAACTTATGGCTACACCTTC.